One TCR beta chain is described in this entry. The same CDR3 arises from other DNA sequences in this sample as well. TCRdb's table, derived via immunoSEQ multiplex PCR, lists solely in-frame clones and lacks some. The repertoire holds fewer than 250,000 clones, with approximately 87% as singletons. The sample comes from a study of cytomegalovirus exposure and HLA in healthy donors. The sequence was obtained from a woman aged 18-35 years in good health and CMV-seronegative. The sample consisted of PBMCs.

The chain's CDR3 is CASSLNAGLGYGYTF. The CDR3 nucleotides are TGCGCCAGCAGCTTGAACGCGGGCCTAGGCTATGGCTACACCTTC. This chain uses TRBV5-1 with TRBJ1-2; D unclear. From germline, CDR1 is SGHRS and CDR2 YFSETQ. V was shortened by 1 base and J by 4 bases, with 14 bases between the two germline ends. The CDR3 spans 15 residues.